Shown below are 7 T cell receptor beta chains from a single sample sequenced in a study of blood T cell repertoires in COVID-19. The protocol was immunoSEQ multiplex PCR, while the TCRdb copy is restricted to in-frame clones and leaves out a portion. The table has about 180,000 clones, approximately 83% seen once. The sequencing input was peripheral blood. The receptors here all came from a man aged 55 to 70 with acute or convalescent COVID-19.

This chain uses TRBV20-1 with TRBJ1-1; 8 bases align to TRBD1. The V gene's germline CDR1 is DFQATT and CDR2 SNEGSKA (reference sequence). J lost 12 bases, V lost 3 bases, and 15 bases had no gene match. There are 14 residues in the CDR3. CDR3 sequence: CSASPNRQGSWSFF. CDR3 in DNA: TGCAGTGCTAGTCCTAACCGACAGGGGTCTTGGTCTTTCTTT.

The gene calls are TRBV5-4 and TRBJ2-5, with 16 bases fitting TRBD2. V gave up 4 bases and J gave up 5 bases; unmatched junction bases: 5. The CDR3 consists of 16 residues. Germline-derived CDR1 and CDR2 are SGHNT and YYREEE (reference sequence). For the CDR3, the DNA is TGTGCCAGCAGCACGGGACTAGCGGGAGGGGGTGAGACCCAGTACTTC. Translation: CASSTGLAGGGETQYF.

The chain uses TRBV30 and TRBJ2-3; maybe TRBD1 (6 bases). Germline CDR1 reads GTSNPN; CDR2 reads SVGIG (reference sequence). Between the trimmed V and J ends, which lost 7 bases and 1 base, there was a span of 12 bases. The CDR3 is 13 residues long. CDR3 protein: CAFGQLRTDTQYF. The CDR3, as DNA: TGTGCCTTTGGACAGCTTCGCACAGATACGCAGTATTTT.

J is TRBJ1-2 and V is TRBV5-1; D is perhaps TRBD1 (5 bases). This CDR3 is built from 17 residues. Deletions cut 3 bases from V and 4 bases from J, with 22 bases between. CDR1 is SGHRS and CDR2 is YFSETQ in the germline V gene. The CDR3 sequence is CASSWQGTYGNSYGYTF. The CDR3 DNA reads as TGCGCCAGCAGCTGGCAGGGAACGTACGGTAATAGCTATGGCTACACCTTC. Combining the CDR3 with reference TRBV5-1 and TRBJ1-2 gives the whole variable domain KAGVTQTPRYLIKTRGQQVTLSCSPISGHRSVSWYQQTPGQGLQFLFEYFSETQRNKGNFPGRFSGRQFSNSRSEMNVSTLELGDSALYLCASSWQGTYGNSYGYTFGSGTRLTVV.

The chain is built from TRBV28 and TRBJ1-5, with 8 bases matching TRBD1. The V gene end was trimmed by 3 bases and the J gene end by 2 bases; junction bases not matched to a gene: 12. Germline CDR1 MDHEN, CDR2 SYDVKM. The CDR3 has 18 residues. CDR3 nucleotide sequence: TGTGCCAGCAGTTTCGTTCCCCAGGGGGCTTGGGGCAATCAGCCCCAGCATTTT. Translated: CASSFVPQGAWGNQPQHF.

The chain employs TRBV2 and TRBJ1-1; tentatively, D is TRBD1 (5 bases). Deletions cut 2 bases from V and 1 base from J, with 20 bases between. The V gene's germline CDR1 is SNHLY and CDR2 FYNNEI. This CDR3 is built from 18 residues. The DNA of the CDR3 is TGTGCCAGCAGTGAATTGCCAGGGCCCATGTTCCCGAACACTGAAGCTTTCTTT. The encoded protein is CASSELPGPMFPNTEAFF. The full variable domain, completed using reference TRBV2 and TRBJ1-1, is EPEVTQTPSHQVTQMGQEVILRCVPISNHLYFYWYRQILGQKVEFLVSFYNNEISEKSEIFDDQFSVERPDGSNFTLKIRSTKLEDSAMYFCASSELPGPMFPNTEAFFGQGTRLTVV.

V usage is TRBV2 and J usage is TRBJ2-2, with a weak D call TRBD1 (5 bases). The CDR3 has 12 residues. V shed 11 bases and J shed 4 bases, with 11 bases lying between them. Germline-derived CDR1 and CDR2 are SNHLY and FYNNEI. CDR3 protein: CAGQTTTGELFF. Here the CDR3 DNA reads TGTGCCGGACAAACGACCACCGGGGAGCTGTTTTTT.